The 11 T cell receptor beta chains presented below share a single source sample, sequenced in a study of T cell responses to AZD1222 COVID-19 vaccine. Clones were read by immunoSEQ multiplex PCR, and TCRdb kept only the in-frame ones, dropping some. Here the sample spans 150,000 or so clones, about nine tenths being singletons. The sequenced sample was peripheral blood, obtained on day 0 of AZD1222 vaccination. These receptors were obtained from an adult in good health.

The chain couples TRBV21-1 to TRBJ1-5; TRBD1 is taken as the D call from the table, unchecked against the DNA. TRBV21-1 is flagged as a pseudogene. The CDR3 contains 20 residues. CDR3 nucleotide sequence: TGTGCCAGCAGCAACGCGCGGGACAGGGACTCTCATTTTTGTAATCAGCCCCAGCATTTT. This translates into CASSNARDRDSHFCNQPQHF.

The CDR3 sequence is CASSTGFGNQPQHF. CDR3 coding DNA: TGTGCCAGCAGCACAGGGTTTGGGAATCAGCCCCAGCATTTT. V usage is TRBV11-2 and J usage is TRBJ1-5; tentatively, D is TRBD1 (6 bases). CDR3 length: 14 residues. V was shortened by 5 bases and J by 4 bases, with 12 bases between the two germline ends. Germline V CDR1 and CDR2: SGHAT, FQNNGV.

This clone was seen a single time. J is TRBJ1-6 and V is TRBV9; D is unresolved. The germline CDR1 and CDR2 sequences are SGDLS and YYNGEE. This CDR3 spans 16 amino acids. Trimming stripped 2 bases from V and 0 bases from J, with 9 bases between. CDR3 residues: CASSVGGSSYNSPLHF. The CDR3 DNA follows: TGTGCCAGCAGCGTTGGCGGTAGCTCCTATAATTCACCCCTCCACTTT.

The genes are TRBV13 and TRBJ2-7; D remains ambiguous. The CDR3 consists of 14 residues. Germline assignment: CDR1 PRHDT and CDR2 FYEKMQ (reference sequence). V shed 0 bases and J shed 0 bases, with 6 bases lying between them. The CDR3 loop is CASSLGPTSYEQYF. In DNA, the CDR3 is TGTGCCAGCAGCTTAGGCCCGACCTCCTACGAGCAGTACTTC.

J is TRBJ1-1 and V is TRBV11-2; D uncertain. Germline V gives CDR1 SGHAT, CDR2 FQNNGV. The CDR3 runs to 17 residues. V shed 2 bases and J shed 3 bases, with 19 bases lying between them. The chain's CDR3 is CASSLYGSRAGHTEAFF. CDR3 bases: TGTGCCAGCAGCTTATATGGCAGCCGAGCGGGTCACACTGAAGCTTTCTTT.

This chain connects TRBV25-1 to TRBJ1-5, with 9 positions matching TRBD1. Per germline, CDR1 MGHDK and CDR2 SYGVNS. V shed 6 bases, J shed 6 bases, and the junction held 3 bases outside the gene matches. CDR3 length equals 13 residues. For the CDR3, the DNA is TGTGCCAGCAGACAGGGGGCGGGTCAGCCCCAGCATTTT. Translating it yields CASRQGAGQPQHF.

The chain recombines TRBV3-1 (or the pseudogene TRBV3-2) with TRBJ1-2; D not resolved. Trimming took 0 bases from V and 7 from J, leaving 9 bases between them. The CDR3 has 13 amino acids. Per the germline V gene, CDR1 is LGHDT and CDR2 is YNNKEL (reference sequence). DNA of the CDR3: TGTGCCAGCAGCCAAGAATTTCAAATTGGCTACACCTTC. Protein product: CASSQEFQIGYTF.

The chain carries TRBV5-6 and TRBJ1-2; D unclear. CDR1 and CDR2 from the germline V gene are SGHDT and YYEEEE. V was trimmed by 0 bases and J by 4 bases, leaving 7 bases between them. The CDR3 is 13 residues long. CDR3 coding DNA: TGTGCCAGCAGCTTGGGCAGGTTCTATGGCTACACCTTC. It codes for CASSLGRFYGYTF.

This clone has a single count. CDR3 sequence (DNA): TGTGCCAGCAGCCCTCCGGGATACTATGGCTACACCTTC. This encodes CASSPPGYYGYTF. J is TRBJ1-2 and V is TRBV2, with D unresolved. Germline V CDR1 and CDR2: SNHLY, FYNNEI. Between the trimmed V and J ends, which lost 6 bases and 3 bases, there was a span of 11 bases. CDR3 size: 13 residues.

The V and J genes are TRBV28 and TRBJ2-7; D is unresolved. Germline lookup yields CDR1 MDHEN and CDR2 SYDVKM. Trimming cost V 3 bases and J 3 bases, with 6 bases left between them. The length of the CDR3 is 12 residues. Here the CDR3 DNA reads TGTGCCAGCAGTTTTGGGGACTACGAGCAGTACTTC. Residues: CASSFGDYEQYF.

The gene calls are TRBV7-9 and TRBJ1-1; tentatively, D is TRBD1 (5 bases). The CDR3 consists of 14 residues. The ends were cut back, 5 bases at V and 4 bases at J, with 14 bases in the middle. Germline lookup yields CDR1 SEHNR and CDR2 FQNEAQ (reference sequence). The CDR3: CASSPGGGFTEAFF. In DNA, the CDR3 is TGTGCCAGCAGCCCCGGGGGGGGGTTCACTGAAGCTTTCTTT.